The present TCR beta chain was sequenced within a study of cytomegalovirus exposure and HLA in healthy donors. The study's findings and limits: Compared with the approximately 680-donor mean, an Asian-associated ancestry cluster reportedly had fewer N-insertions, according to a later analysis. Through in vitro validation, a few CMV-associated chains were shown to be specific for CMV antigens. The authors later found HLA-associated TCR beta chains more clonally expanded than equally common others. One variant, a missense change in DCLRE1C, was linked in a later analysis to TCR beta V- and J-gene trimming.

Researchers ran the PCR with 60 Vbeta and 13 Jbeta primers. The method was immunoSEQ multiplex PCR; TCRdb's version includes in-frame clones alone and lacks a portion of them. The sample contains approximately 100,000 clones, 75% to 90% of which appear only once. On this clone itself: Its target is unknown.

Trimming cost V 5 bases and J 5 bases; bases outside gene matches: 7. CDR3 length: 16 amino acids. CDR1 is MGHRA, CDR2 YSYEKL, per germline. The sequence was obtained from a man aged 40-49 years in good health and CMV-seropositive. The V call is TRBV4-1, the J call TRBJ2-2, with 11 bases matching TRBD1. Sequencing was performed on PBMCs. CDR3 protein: CASSKTGQGVTGELFF. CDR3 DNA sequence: TGCGCCAGCAGCAAGACGGGACAGGGGGTAACCGGGGAGCTGTTTTTT.